This T cell receptor beta chain appears in the sequencing data of a study of blood T cells in healthy people across ages. Notes on the study in general: The study regarded diversity estimates from one million T cells as underestimates.

A second PCR, run for about 7 to 11 cycles, used a sample-barcoded 5' primer plus a J-beta primer mix. MiXCR, applied by TCRdb to the 5' RACE reads, yields one record per CDR3 protein. The sample contains more than 900,000 distinct CDR3 sequences, roughly 24% of which appear only once. This clonotype was found a few times. Its antigen remains unidentified. The length of the CDR3 is 15 residues. V shed 0 bases and J shed 0 bases, with 6 bases lying between them. Another study also made use of these data, one on T cells of mothers and their children. From that second work: The study sampled three healthy Caucasian mothers and their six children.

Sequencing was done on a sample of blood. The clonotype comes from a girl between 2 and 10 years old in good health. The chain couples TRBV12-3 or TRBV12-4 to TRBJ2-4; D remains ambiguous. CDR3: CASSLALIAKNIQYF. Here the CDR3 DNA reads TGTGCCAGCAGTTTAGCGCTCATAGCCAAAAACATTCAGTACTTC.